The following is a TCR beta chain sequence with its context. Libraries were prepared by immunoSEQ multiplex PCR; TCRdb keeps only in-frame clonotypes and omits some of them. The table records some 90,000 clones, over 80% of them present only once. The data are from a study of T cells after somatic rescue of genetic block. Germline V gives CDR1 LGHNT, CDR2 FRNRAP. The V segment lost 4 bases and the J segment 0 bases; nucleotides outside the gene matches: 9. This CDR3 has 19 residues. The TCR comes from a woman between 18 and 29 years old. Input material: peripheral blood mononuclear cells (PBMCs). The chain recombines TRBV12-5 with TRBJ1-4; TRBD1 matches at 12 bases. The CDR3 coding sequence is TGTGCTAGTGGTTCCCGGGACAGGGGGCGGAAGGCAACTAATGAAAAACTGTTTTTT. Its translation is CASGSRDRGRKATNEKLFF.